The 8 T cell receptor beta chains presented below share a single source sample, sequenced in a study of CD8 T cells in ankylosing spondylitis. One entry per CDR3 protein results from TCRdb running MiXCR on the 5' RACE reads. Among 300,000 to 400,000 distinct CDR3 sequences, 20% were seen once, and the ten largest hold roughly 13%. The sequenced material came from blood, either unsorted or a sorted T cell fraction (not recorded which). The receptors shown here come from a male donor with ankylosing spondylitis or in good health (not recorded which).

The gene calls are TRBV9 and TRBJ2-2; D not certain. Trimming removed 4 bases from V and 5 bases from J, with 9 bases in between. The CDR3 length is 13 residues. CDR1 is SGDLS and CDR2 is YYNGEE in the germline V gene. Written as DNA, the CDR3 is TGTGCCAGCAGCACCCCCCCGACCGGGGAGCTGTTTTTT. Encoded protein: CASSTPPTGELFF.

This clonotype has just a few counts. The J gene is TRBJ2-3, the V gene TRBV9; 10 bases match TRBD2. V was pared by 4 bases and J by 3 bases, with 8 bases of the junction left unmatched. The CDR3 consists of 16 residues. The germline CDR1 and CDR2 sequences are SGDLS and YYNGEE. The CDR3 DNA follows: TGTGCCAGCAGCCTCTCTAGCGGGGGACCGACAGATACGCAGTATTTT. Protein sequence: CASSLSSGGPTDTQYF.

V gene TRBV28 combines with J gene TRBJ2-7; D gene ambiguous. Germline CDR1 and CDR2: MDHEN and SYDVKM. CDR3 length: 11 residues. V was pared by 8 bases and J by 5 bases, with 10 bases between. The CDR3 sequence: CASGRLDEQYF. As DNA, the CDR3 is TGTGCCAGCGGCAGACTCGACGAGCAGTACTTC.

The rearrangement uses TRBV5-1 and TRBJ2-1; 10 bases line up with TRBD2. The CDR3 sequence is 15 residues long. Germline V lookup: CDR1 SGHRS, CDR2 YFSETQ. With 6 bases clipped from V and 6 bases from J, the junction kept 9 bases outside the gene matches. CDR3 loop: CASNPGLAAGNEQFF. The CDR3 nucleotides are TGCGCCAGCAACCCCGGACTAGCGGCCGGCAATGAGCAGTTCTTC.

The chain carries TRBV27 and TRBJ1-4, with no clear D. Germline V gene data show CDR1 as MNHEY and CDR2 as SMNVEV (reference sequence). The V gene lost 8 bases and the J gene lost 1 base, with 5 bases spanning the gap. The CDR3 runs 12 residues. CDR3 in amino acids: CASGQTNEKLFF. The CDR3 coding sequence is TGTGCCAGCGGTCAAACTAATGAAAAACTGTTTTTT.

This clonotype was detected many times. The CDR3 DNA reads as TGTGCCAGCAGTCCCCACTACGAGCAGTACTTC. Translation gives CASSPHYEQYF. The chain has TRBV28 and TRBJ2-7, with D unresolved. V was cut by 5 bases and J by 3 bases, with 5 bases left in between. The CDR3 consists of 11 residues. Germline V gene sequence: CDR1 MDHEN, CDR2 SYDVKM.

This sequence joins TRBV7-9 and TRBJ1-2; unclear D gene. CDR1 is SEHNR, CDR2 FQNEAQ, per germline (reference sequence). The CDR3 covers 12 residues. Trimming removed 3 bases from V and 8 bases from J, with 10 bases in between. The CDR3 is CASSFAERGYTF. In DNA form, the CDR3 reads TGTGCCAGCAGCTTTGCAGAAAGAGGCTACACCTTC.

This clonotype was observed a handful of times. The chain has TRBV25-1 and TRBJ2-1; 11 positions agree with TRBD2. The germline gives CDR1 MGHDK, CDR2 SYGVNS. The CDR3 sequence is 14 residues long. J lost 4 bases, V lost 8 bases, and 4 bases had no gene match. CDR3 protein: CASLSGGEYNEQFF. The CDR3 DNA follows: TGTGCCAGCCTTAGCGGGGGGGAATACAATGAGCAGTTCTTC.